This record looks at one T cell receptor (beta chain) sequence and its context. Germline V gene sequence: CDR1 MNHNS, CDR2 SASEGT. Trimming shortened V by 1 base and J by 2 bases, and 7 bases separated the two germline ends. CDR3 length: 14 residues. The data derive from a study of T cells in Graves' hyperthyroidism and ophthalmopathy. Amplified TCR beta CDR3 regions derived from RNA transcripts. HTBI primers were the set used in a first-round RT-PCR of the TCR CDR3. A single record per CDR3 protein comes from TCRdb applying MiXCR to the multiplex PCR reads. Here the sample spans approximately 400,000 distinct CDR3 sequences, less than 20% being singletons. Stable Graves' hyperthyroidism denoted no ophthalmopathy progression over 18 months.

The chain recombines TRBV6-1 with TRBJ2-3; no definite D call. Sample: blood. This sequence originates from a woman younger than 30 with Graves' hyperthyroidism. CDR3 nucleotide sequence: TGTGCCAGCAGTGAAGAAGTAGCCACAGATACGCAGTATTTT. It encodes CASSEEVATDTQYF.